This T cell receptor (beta chain) was identified during a study of blood T cell repertoires in COVID-19 (dated by TCRdb to the early 2020s). In terms of the full investigation: Samples from collaborators originated in the United States, Italy and Spain and spanned both the acute and convalescent phases of COVID-19. The prospective study material was composed of cDNA or gDNA derived from T cells, B-cell-depleted T cells, or PBMCs. Deeply sampled blood TCRbeta repertoires from subjects exposed to, actively infected with, or recovered from COVID-19 were included in the dataset. A freely available public database, intended as a resource for researchers studying the immune response to SARS-CoV-2, is where the repertoires were released. Samples came from the ongoing ImmuneRACE study (first 160 participants) plus 1,254 subjects from 6 global collaborators. Sample metadata almost always included a de-identified subject ID, COVID-19 status, age in years and sex. Where available, HLA class I and class II types were obtained from metadata supplied by the sample provider rather than from assay-based typing.

This clone appeared once. It lacks a known antigen. Base quality data are lacking; no much larger clone is found one base away. The immunoSEQ Assay, a bias-controlled multiplex PCR, was used to amplify TCRbeta CDR3 regions from genomic DNA. Processing in the source paper ran as follows. Within the assay, amplification of reference gene primers was used to estimate how many nucleated cells each sample contained. To quantify the absolute abundance of each unique TCRbeta CDR3 rearrangement, sequence reads were collapsed and filtered. Productive Simpson clonality was computed per sample as the square root of Simpson's diversity index over productive rearrangements. The table was pulled from immuneACCESS by TCRdb, which kept in-frame rearrangements only. Such tables lose some clones; where checked, under half of the loss comes from unresolved V genes, and the rest has no known cause. V and J calls and clone size are as listed in that table; D and trimming were resolved from the DNA. The sample table holds some 73,000 clones, of which about 74% were seen once. The top ten constitute 2% to 2.5% of the sample.

At one collaborating source in Seattle, patients were enrolled during active infection and were followed longitudinally through the course of disease. Collaborating institutions collected whole blood in K2EDTA tubes following their own protocols. For TCRbeta analysis, collaborators shipped samples in one of three forms: frozen whole blood, isolated PBMCs, or DNA extracted from either of those sample types. The full study reports these points: The quantity of clinical and demographic metadata differed by source and by participant and was supplied without curation.

CDR1 and CDR2 were assigned from the germline V gene as SGHTA and FQGNSA. The junction shows trimming of 5 bases on V and 6 bases on J, and the gene matches do not reach 7 bases of it. The CDR3 sequence holds 15 residues, the cysteine and phenylalanine included. The sequence is cut down to CDR3 DNA, 45 bases in frame from base 1. The chain employs TRBV7-2 and TRBJ1-5, and 10 junction bases match TRBD1. The specimen sequenced was peripheral blood. The TCR comes from a man between 70 and 80 years old with COVID-19, enrolled during active disease. For the CDR3, the sequence is CASSTGTGVRQPQHF. The nucleotide sequence reads as follows: TGTGCCAGCAGCACCGGGACAGGGGTCCGTCAGCCCCAGCATTTT.